This T cell receptor beta chain was sequenced for a study of blood T cells in healthy people across ages. The study, taken as a whole, reports: Both higher diversity and more naive CD4+ cells marked long-lived donors when set against aged donors. Observed TCR beta diversity showed a strong correlation with the percentage of naive T cells as measured by flow cytometry.

Primed by a sample-barcoded 5' primer and a J-beta primer mix, a second PCR proceeded for about 7 to 12 cycles. A single record per CDR3 protein comes from TCRdb applying MiXCR to the 5' RACE reads. The sample records some 940,000 distinct CDR3 sequences, 25% to 30% being singletons. In regard to this clonotype: Its cognate antigen is unknown. This may stem from a read error, because a much larger clone lies one nucleotide away. This CDR3 fails to terminate in the conserved phenylalanine or tryptophan, so it likely reflects a read error.

CDR1 is SGHKS, CDR2 YYEKEE, per germline (reference sequence). Trimming took 3 bases from V and 2 from J; bases not matched to a gene: 2. This CDR3 spans 14 amino acids. The data were also submitted as part of a second study, on T cells of mothers and their children.

This sequence originates from a woman aged 40 to 50 in good health. Sequencing was carried out using blood. The chain is built from TRBV5-5 and TRBJ1-5, with TRBD1 matching over 7 bases. DNA for the CDR3: TGTGCCAGCAGCTACGGGACAGGCAATCAGCCCCAGCATTGT. Its translation: CASSYGTGNQPQHC.